This entry describes one T cell receptor (beta chain). CDR3 length equals 14 residues. Trimming took off 7 bases at V and 3 bases at J, with 13 bases between the two ends. CDR1 is MRHNA and CDR2 is SNTAGT in the germline V gene. The sample belongs to a study of blood T cell repertoires in COVID-19. As for the study in general: There were acute and convalescent COVID-19 samples, and they came from the United States, Italy and Spain. The cDNA or gDNA used as material had been derived from T cells, B-cell-depleted T cells, or PBMCs.

How the authors handled the data: Amplified reference gene primers provided the basis for estimating nucleated cell counts. Some clones are missing from TCRdb's copy, which holds only in-frame ones; the method was immunoSEQ multiplex PCR. D and trimming were read from the DNA, whereas the V and J calls and clone size are those reported in that table. The sample records about 180,000 clones, roughly four fifths being singletons. V usage is TRBV6-4 and J usage is TRBJ2-1, with a tentative D call TRBD2 (6 bases). Sequenced: peripheral blood. The source is a human donor in a cohort sampled during active COVID-19. CDR3 nucleotide sequence: TGTGCCAGCACTGTGGGGGGAGTCTACAATGAGCAGTTCTTC. Protein product: CASTVGGVYNEQFF.